These T cell receptor beta chains were read from a single sample in a study of T-cell memory formation after mild COVID-19. TCRdb used MiXCR to reprocess the 5' RACE reads, holding one entry per CDR3 protein. This table has 350,000 to 500,000 distinct CDR3 sequences, about 22% appearing once. The sequenced sample was PBMCs or a T cell subset sorted from them (not recorded which). The receptor source for this set is an adult woman who had mild COVID-19 (a few samples of this study predate the infection). Cell type and time point are not known. The CDR3 runs from the conserved cysteine through the conserved F or W. Each record gives: clone size, V gene, J gene, D gene, CDR3 DNA, CDR3 protein. D genes are given only for firm matches. The listing skips clone size in some rows; elsewhere it reads once, few, many or a size class.

clone size: .
V gene: TRBV5-4
J gene: TRBJ1-2
D gene: .
CDR3 DNA: TGTGCCAGCAGCCCGGGTAGTGACACCCTGGGGTATGGCTACACCTTC
CDR3 protein: CASSPGSDTLGYGYTF

clone size: .
V gene: TRBV6-5
J gene: TRBJ2-3
D gene: .
CDR3 DNA: TGTGCCAGCAGCCCCGGACCTCCCGGGCCAGATACGCAGTATTTT
CDR3 protein: CASSPGPPGPDTQYF

clone size: .
V gene: TRBV4-1
J gene: TRBJ2-7
D gene: .
CDR3 DNA: TGCGCCAGCAGTCCCAACACCGCGGGCTCCTACGAGCAGTACTTC
CDR3 protein: CASSPNTAGSYEQYF

clone size: few
V gene: TRBV12-3/TRBV12-4
J gene: TRBJ2-3
D gene: TRBD2
CDR3 DNA: TGTGCCAGCAGTTTCTTCAGCGGGGGCAAAAGCACAGATACGCAGTATTTT
CDR3 protein: CASSFFSGGKSTDTQYF

clone size: .
V gene: TRBV24-1
J gene: TRBJ2-7
D gene: TRBD1
CDR3 DNA: TGTGCCACCAGTGAGTCTCAGGGGGCCCGCTCCTACGAGCAGTACTTC
CDR3 protein: CATSESQGARSYEQYF

clone size: few
V gene: TRBV7-2
J gene: TRBJ2-7
D gene: TRBD2
CDR3 DNA: TGTGCCAGCAGCTTATGGGCGGGAGAGGCCTACGAGCAGTACTTC
CDR3 protein: CASSLWAGEAYEQYF

clone size: .
V gene: TRBV5-1
J gene: TRBJ1-1
D gene: TRBD1
CDR3 DNA: TGCGCCAGCAGCTTGGGGGCCCGGACAGGGGTTGAAGCTTTCTTT
CDR3 protein: CASSLGARTGVEAFF

clone size: .
V gene: TRBV6-5
J gene: TRBJ2-7
D gene: TRBD1
CDR3 DNA: TGTGCCAGCAGGAGGAGCCAGGGGGCGGCTTCCTACGAGCAGTACTTC
CDR3 protein: CASRRSQGAASYEQYF

clone size: .
V gene: TRBV27
J gene: TRBJ2-3
D gene: .
CDR3 DNA: TGTGCCACCTCGATGGGGATAAGCGCCACAGATACGCAGTATTTT
CDR3 protein: CATSMGISATDTQYF

clone size: .
V gene: TRBV29-1
J gene: TRBJ2-3
D gene: .
CDR3 DNA: TGCAGCGTTGGACAGGACACAGATACGCAGTATTTT
CDR3 protein: CSVGQDTDTQYF

clone size: few
V gene: TRBV29-1
J gene: TRBJ2-7
D gene: .
CDR3 DNA: TGCAGCGTTGAAGGAATCCGAGACAGAGACTCCTACGAGCAGTACTTC
CDR3 protein: CSVEGIRDRDSYEQYF

clone size: few
V gene: TRBV11-3
J gene: TRBJ2-1
D gene: .
CDR3 DNA: TGTGCCAGCAGCATGGACGAATCCTACAATGAGCAGTTCTTC
CDR3 protein: CASSMDESYNEQFF

clone size: few
V gene: TRBV25-1
J gene: TRBJ1-2
D gene: .
CDR3 DNA: TGTGCCAGCAGTGAATTTGGGCGTGGCTACACCTTC
CDR3 protein: CASSEFGRGYTF

clone size: few
V gene: TRBV5-6
J gene: TRBJ1-1
D gene: .
CDR3 DNA: TGTGCCAGCAGCTTGGCCGGGGCAGGGACGAACACTGAAGCTTTCTTT
CDR3 protein: CASSLAGAGTNTEAFF

clone size: many
V gene: TRBV7-2
J gene: TRBJ2-5
D gene: .
CDR3 DNA: TGTGCCAGCAGCTCTCAGGCGGGGGAGACCCAGTACTTC
CDR3 protein: CASSSQAGETQYF

clone size: .
V gene: TRBV20-1
J gene: TRBJ2-2
D gene: TRBD2
CDR3 DNA: TGCAGTGCTAGATCCCCTAGCGGCATTAACACCGGGGAGCTGTTTTTT
CDR3 protein: CSARSPSGINTGELFF

clone size: many
V gene: TRBV15
J gene: TRBJ2-5
D gene: TRBD2
CDR3 DNA: TGTGCCACCAGCAGGTCTAGCGGGGGCTCTGAGACCCAGTACTTC
CDR3 protein: CATSRSSGGSETQYF

clone size: .
V gene: TRBV20-1
J gene: TRBJ1-1
D gene: .
CDR3 DNA: TGCAGTGCTAGCCCCAGGGAGATGACGAACATTGAAGCTTTCTTT
CDR3 protein: CSASPREMTNIEAFF

clone size: few
V gene: TRBV7-6
J gene: TRBJ2-6
D gene: .
CDR3 DNA: TGTGCCAGCAGCCAACGAGTCGGCTCTGGGGCCAACGTCCTGACTTTC
CDR3 protein: CASSQRVGSGANVLTF

clone size: .
V gene: TRBV15
J gene: TRBJ2-1
D gene: .
CDR3 DNA: TGTGCCACCAGCAGAGGGGACCCGCCCAATGAGCAGTTCTTC
CDR3 protein: CATSRGDPPNEQFF

clone size: .
V gene: TRBV15
J gene: TRBJ1-5
D gene: TRBD1
CDR3 DNA: TGTGCCACCAGCAGAGAAGGGACAGCAAGAGGGCAGCCCCAGCATTTT
CDR3 protein: CATSREGTARGQPQHF

clone size: .
V gene: TRBV29-1
J gene: TRBJ1-1
D gene: .
CDR3 DNA: TGCAGCGTTGAAGATGCCAGGAACACTGAAGCTTTCTTT
CDR3 protein: CSVEDARNTEAFF

clone size: .
V gene: TRBV7-8
J gene: TRBJ1-1
D gene: .
CDR3 DNA: TGTGCCAGCACTGGCAGCTGGGGGACTGAAGCTTTCTTT
CDR3 protein: CASTGSWGTEAFF

clone size: few
V gene: TRBV6-2/TRBV6-3
J gene: TRBJ2-7
D gene: .
CDR3 DNA: TGTGCCAGCAGTTACCGAGGCAATACGGAGCAGTACTTC
CDR3 protein: CASSYRGNTEQYF

clone size: many
V gene: TRBV4-3
J gene: TRBJ2-1
D gene: .
CDR3 DNA: TGCGCCAGCAGCCAAGATCAAAGGGCGACCTACAATGAGCAGTTCTTC
CDR3 protein: CASSQDQRATYNEQFF

clone size: few
V gene: TRBV4-3
J gene: TRBJ2-3
D gene: .
CDR3 DNA: TGCGCCAGCAGCCAAGATCCCGGGAGCACAGATACGCAGTATTTT
CDR3 protein: CASSQDPGSTDTQYF

clone size: .
V gene: TRBV5-1
J gene: TRBJ2-1
D gene: .
CDR3 DNA: TGCGCCAGCAGCCCACCTCGACAATCCTACAATGAGCAGTTCTTC
CDR3 protein: CASSPPRQSYNEQFF